Listed here are 17 T cell receptor beta chains from one sample, sequenced in a study of early stage breast cancer tumors. Using immunoSEQ multiplex PCR, the repertoire was profiled, and TCRdb retains in-frame clones only, with some absent. The sample records some 48,000 clones, around 83% being singletons. The sequencing sample was made of blood. The receptors were gathered from a person aged 45-60 years with breast cancer.

The chain has TRBV13 and TRBJ2-1; possibly TRBD2 for D (6 bases). CDR3 length: 17 amino acids. Germline assignment: CDR1 PRHDT and CDR2 FYEKMQ (reference sequence). V was trimmed by 1 base and J by 2 bases, leaving 15 bases between them. CDR3 DNA: TGTGCCAGCAGCTTAGCCCGGGGGTGGGCAGCCTACAATGAGCAGTTCTTC. Translation: CASSLARGWAAYNEQFF.

In DNA form, the CDR3 reads TGTGCCATCAGTGAGCTAGCGGGAGTTAGGGAGCTGTTTTTT. It encodes CAISELAGVRELFF. The chain links TRBV10-3 to TRBJ2-2, with 10 bases lining up with TRBD2. CDR1 and CDR2 from the germline V gene are ENHRY and SYGVKD. V lost 2 bases, J lost 9 bases, and 3 bases stayed unmatched. The CDR3 covers 14 residues.

The rearrangement links TRBV6-1 to TRBJ2-2; no firm D call. V dropped 2 bases and J dropped 0 bases, with 4 bases sitting between them. Per the germline V gene, CDR1 is MNHNS and CDR2 is SASEGT. This CDR3 contains 14 residues. CDR3 sequence: CASSEPSNTGELFF. CDR3 nucleotides: TGTGCCAGCAGTGAACCCTCGAACACCGGGGAGCTGTTTTTT.

This clone was seen a single time. This rearrangement joins TRBV13 to TRBJ2-6, with TRBD1 as a possible D gene (5 bases). This CDR3 contains 17 residues. Between the trimmed V and J ends, which lost 5 bases and 0 bases, there was a span of 14 bases. Germline values: CDR1 PRHDT, CDR2 FYEKMQ (reference sequence). Written as DNA, the CDR3 is TGTGCCAGCAGCCACTCAGGGTTTCGCTCTGGGGCCAACGTCCTGACTTTC. Translating it yields CASSHSGFRSGANVLTF.

V is TRBV19 and J is TRBJ2-1; D possibly corresponds to TRBD2 (5 bases). The germline gives CDR1 LNHDA, CDR2 SQIVND (reference sequence). This CDR3 comprises 16 residues. V lost 7 bases and J 8 bases, leaving 24 bases between the germline ends. The CDR3 DNA is TGTGCCAGTAAAGACGCTAGCTACACCCCTTGGGATGAGCAGTTCTTC. This sequence encodes CASKDASYTPWDEQFF. Using reference TRBV19 and TRBJ2-1 for the parts outside the CDR3, the full variable domain is DGGITQSPKYLFRKEGQNVTLSCEQNLNHDAMYWYRQDPGQGLRLIYYSQIVNDFQKGDIAEGYSVSREKKESFPLTVTSAQKNPTAFYLCASKDASYTPWDEQFFGPGTRLTVL.

V and J are TRBV19 and TRBJ2-7; 9 nucleotides agree with TRBD2. CDR3 size: 15 residues. J lost 4 bases, V lost 4 bases, and 8 bases had no gene match. The germline V gene encodes CDR1 LNHDA and CDR2 SQIVND (reference sequence). The CDR3 coding sequence is TGTGCCAGTAGTACGGGGGCTAGCGGGATTTACGAGCAGTACTTC. It yields the protein CASSTGASGIYEQYF.

V usage is TRBV19 and J usage is TRBJ2-1; TRBD2 matches 12 bases. CDR1 and CDR2 from the germline V gene are LNHDA and SQIVND (reference sequence). CDR3 length equals 17 residues. V shed 5 bases and J 3 bases; nucleotides not matched to a gene: 8. For the CDR3, the DNA is TGTGCCAGTAGTCTATACTCGACTAGCGGGAGCTACAATGAGCAGTTCTTC. It codes for CASSLYSTSGSYNEQFF.

The rearrangement links TRBV19 to TRBJ2-2, with a weak D call TRBD1 (6 bases). The CDR3 covers 13 residues. CDR1 is LNHDA, CDR2 SQIVND, per germline (reference sequence). Trimming stripped 7 bases from V and 6 bases from J, with 12 bases between. In DNA, the CDR3 is TGTGCCAGTATGGGTCAGGGGTCCGGGGAGCTGTTTTTT. It codes for CASMGQGSGELFF.

The CDR3 nucleotides are TGTGCCAGTAAGGTCGTTCAGGGCACAGATACGCAGTATTTT. This translates into CASKVVQGTDTQYF. The chain has TRBV19 and TRBJ2-3, with unresolved D. Germline V lookup: CDR1 LNHDA, CDR2 SQIVND (reference sequence). Trimming shortened V by 7 bases and J by 1 base, and 12 bases separated the two germline ends. There are 14 residues in the CDR3. Combining the CDR3 with reference TRBV19 and TRBJ2-3 gives the whole variable domain DGGITQSPKYLFRKEGQNVTLSCEQNLNHDAMYWYRQDPGQGLRLIYYSQIVNDFQKGDIAEGYSVSREKKESFPLTVTSAQKNPTAFYLCASKVVQGTDTQYFGPGTRLTVL.

This clone was found once. The gene calls are TRBV25-1 and TRBJ2-5, with D possibly being TRBD1 (5 bases). Trimming took off 1 base at V and 3 bases at J, with 12 bases between the two ends. In germline, CDR1 is MGHDK, CDR2 SYGVNS. This CDR3 is built from 15 residues. This CDR3 is CASSEWVGAKETQYF. In DNA form, the CDR3 reads TGTGCCAGCAGTGAATGGGTAGGGGCGAAAGAGACCCAGTACTTC.

The J gene is TRBJ2-2, the V gene TRBV18; TRBD1 matches at 8 bases. The CDR3 length is 16 residues. The germline V gene encodes CDR1 KGHSH and CDR2 LQKENI. Trimming took 2 bases from V and 4 from J; bases not matched to a gene: 6. The CDR3 spells CASSPTGGRGTGELFF. CDR3 DNA: TGTGCCAGCTCACCAACAGGGGGTCGCGGCACCGGGGAGCTGTTTTTT.

The chain is built from TRBV29-1 and TRBJ1-1, with a weak D call TRBD1 (5 bases). The germline CDR1 and CDR2 sequences are SQVTM and ANQGSEA. This CDR3 is built from 13 residues. V was pared by 7 bases and J by 3 bases, with 15 bases between. CDR3: CSAAGWQDTEAFF. CDR3 coding DNA: TGCAGCGCAGCAGGGTGGCAGGACACTGAAGCTTTCTTT. Together with reference TRBV29-1 and TRBJ1-1, the CDR3 gives the full variable domain: SAVISQKPSRDICQRGTSLTIQCQVDSQVTMMFWYRQQPGQSLTLIATANQGSEATYESGFVIDKFPISRPNLTFSTLTVSNMSPEDSSIYLCSAAGWQDTEAFFGQGTRLTVV.

The CDR3 protein is CAWSWGVEETQYF. The CDR3, as DNA: TGTGCCTGGAGTTGGGGGGTCGAAGAGACCCAGTACTTC. The V call is TRBV30, the J call TRBJ2-5, with D maybe TRBD2 (6 bases). Germline-derived CDR1 and CDR2 are GTSNPN and SVGIG (reference sequence). CDR3 length: 13 amino acids. V lost 2 bases, J lost 3 bases, and 10 bases lay in between.

This chain links TRBV27 with TRBJ2-1, with 7 bases fitting TRBD2. CDR3 length: 11 residues. Trimming took 5 bases from V and 9 from J; bases not matched to a gene: 1. Germline CDR1 is MNHEY and CDR2 is SMNVEV (reference sequence). In DNA form, the CDR3 reads TGTGCCAGCAGTGGGGGGGGTGAGCAGTTCTTC. Translated: CASSGGGEQFF.

The chain combines TRBV28 with TRBJ2-1; D remains unclear. V lost 1 base and J 4 bases, leaving 8 bases between the germline ends. The V gene's germline CDR1 is MDHEN and CDR2 SYDVKM. The CDR3 has 14 amino acids. The CDR3 coding sequence is TGTGCCAGCAGTTTATTGTCCGGTTACAATGAGCAGTTCTTC. Translated, it gives CASSLLSGYNEQFF.

The chain recombines TRBV6-6 with TRBJ1-1; TRBD1 agrees at 9 bases. Trimming at V came to 6 bases and at J to 3 bases, leaving 5 bases not matched to a gene. This CDR3 contains 14 residues. Germline V gene lookup returns CDR1 MNHNY and CDR2 SVGAGI (reference sequence). CDR3 amino acids: CASRDRGGDTEAFF. DNA of the CDR3: TGTGCCAGCAGGGACAGGGGAGGGGACACTGAAGCTTTCTTT.

The chain employs TRBV27 and TRBJ2-7, with TRBD1 matching 10 bases. CDR1 MNHEY and CDR2 SMNVEV come from the germline V gene (reference sequence). CDR3 length: 18 amino acids. J lost 2 bases, V lost 3 bases, and 13 bases had no gene match. The CDR3 DNA is TGTGCCAGCAGTTTTCTAGACAGGGGGCGGTTGTTCCCCTACGAGCAGTACTTC. Translation: CASSFLDRGRLFPYEQYF.